This T cell receptor beta chain comes out of a study of beta chain features in type 1 diabetes listed by TCRdb under 2018. As for the study more broadly: Patients and healthy donors did not differ in mean age, gender distribution, total cell number or subset yield. The study compared TCRB repertoires of sorted circulating CD4+ T cell subsets between recently diagnosed type 1 diabetes patients and matched healthy donors. Across all samples, some 100,000,000 sorted cells were examined, and cell number per subset correlated strongly with RNA yield. Whereas all 28 donors provided naive and central memory subsets, regulatory and stem cell-like memory subsets were isolated from just 8 patients and about 8 healthy donors.

As regards this clone: The antigen it recognizes is unknown. Nothing much larger sits one base from this clone, and base qualities are not available.

The entire isolated RNA was reverse transcribed using the High Capacity cDNA Reverse Transcription Kit, and thus expressed TCRB transcripts were sequenced. Deep immunoSEQ sequencing was applied to naive, central memory and regulatory T cell samples, giving an average of approximately 3.8 million total reads per sample. Sorted cells were lysed in RLT buffer, and RNA was extracted using DNase-treated RNeasy Micro or Mini kits according to cell number. To prevent cross-contamination, every cell subset was processed on its own, while patient and healthy donor samples were processed together. TCRB sequences were amplified from cDNA with the immunoSEQ multiplex PCR, producing 87-bp fragments spanning the CDR3 region. Sequencing of the amplicons was performed on the Illumina HiSeq platform. In the source study's methods: Synthetic template baselines were used to correct PCR bias computationally, reads within Hamming distance 2 were collapsed, and singletons that could not be merged were discarded. Reads were aligned against IMGT so that V, D and J genes, CDR3 length and insertions or deletions at six rearrangement sites could be assigned. Within each subset, clonotype counts were normalized to sorted cell number, and only after that were true diversity and Gini coefficients computed with the tcR R package. The overlap coefficient, calculated on TCRB nucleotide sequences, was used to quantify repertoire sharing. As a proxy for the pre-selection repertoire, out-of-frame TCRB sequences from naive cells were analyzed. The clones in this table, taken by TCRdb from immuneACCESS, are in-frame only. Not every clone is retained; where verified, under half of the shortfall comes from an unresolved V gene, and the cause of the rest is unknown. V and J calls and clone size are as listed in that table; D and trimming were resolved from the DNA. The sample table records a few hundred thousand clones; roughly 25% of these occur just once. Clones ranked in the top ten supply about 0.012% of the sample.

Results and caveats for the whole study, not just this receptor: Because small numbers of individuals were included in the HLA sub-analyses, any influence of HLA type on TCRB rearrangement was left unresolved. Naive, central memory and regulatory TCRB repertoires appeared to be more alike among patients than among healthy donors. Patients with type 1 diabetes made fewer insertions and deleted more nucleotides at VDJ recombination sites, implying thymic rearrangement abnormalities. Because cDNA was sequenced instead of genomic DNA, highly expressing activated cells could be over-represented, though the groups showed no difference in activation or CD3 levels. Shorter templates might have been favored by PCR, but patient and control samples were amplified and corrected together, so both groups would have been affected equally by any skew. In all four CD4+ subsets, TCRB CDR3 length was moderately but significantly shorter in type 1 diabetes patients.

Each donor gave one peripheral blood draw, about 110 mL on average, collected into heparinised tubes. Using a panel that included CD45RO, CCR7, CD25, CD127, CD95 and CD27, naive, central memory, regulatory and stem cell-like memory CD4+ T cells were sorted on a BD FACSAria II. A purity above 95% was achieved for all sorted populations. PBMCs were separated immediately by Lymphoprep density gradient centrifugation and were stained directly, without being cultured. So that batch effects would be minimized, each experiment stained and sorted samples in pairs, pairing one healthy donor with one patient. Measured from the cysteine to the phenylalanine, the CDR3 is 19 residues long. The DNA shown is the 57-base CDR3, in frame from base 1. The germline V gene gives CDR1 as MGHRA and CDR2 as YSYEKL. The germline V and J ends show losses of 0 bases and 2 bases respectively, and no gene match explains 14 bases of the junction.

The chain is made from TRBV4-1 and TRBJ2-3, with TRBD2 identical over 7 junction bases. The sequencing sample was made of naive CD4+ T cells from blood. This specimen's cell subset or site label, interpreted: true naive CD4+ T cells. The source of this sequence is a woman aged 30 to 39 with type 1 diabetes. The base sequence is TGCGCCAGCAGCCAAGATCGGGCGGGAGCGTCCGTGTTCACAGATACGCAGTATTTT. Its product reads: CASSQDRAGASVFTDTQYF.